Following are 27 T cell receptor beta chains from one sample sequenced in a study of blood T cell repertoires in COVID-19. Profiled with immunoSEQ multiplex PCR; TCRdb holds only in-frame clones, not every one. Among under 60,000 clones listed, about 77% were seen once. The sample taken for sequencing was peripheral blood. All receptors come from a human donor with active or convalescent COVID-19. The donor label of this sample is uncertain.

The chain recombines TRBV10-3 with TRBJ2-1; 9 bases agree with TRBD1. The V segment lost 4 bases and the J segment 4 bases; nucleotides outside the gene matches: 5. The CDR3 runs to 15 residues. Germline V gives CDR1 ENHRY, CDR2 SYGVKD. DNA for the CDR3: TGTGCCATCAGTGCTCCGGGACAGGGTTACAATGAGCAGTTCTTC. Its protein product is CAISAPGQGYNEQFF.

The chain uses TRBV7-8 and TRBJ1-1, with D unclear. Germline CDR1 SGHVS, CDR2 FQNEAQ. V lost 3 bases to trimming and J lost 7 bases, with 9 bases between them. This CDR3 region has 12 residues. CDR3 sequence: CASSFNTGEAFF. The CDR3 region has the DNA TGTGCCAGCAGCTTTAACACGGGTGAAGCTTTCTTT.

The chain is built from TRBV5-4 and TRBJ2-7; D not certain. In germline, CDR1 is SGHNT, CDR2 YYREEE (reference sequence). The CDR3 length is 12 residues. V was cut by 1 base and J by 4 bases, with 6 bases left in between. The DNA of the CDR3 is TGTGCCAGCAGCTTGAGCGATTACGAGCAGTACTTC. This encodes CASSLSDYEQYF.

V is TRBV7-6 and J is TRBJ2-7; 12 positions agree with TRBD2. Trimming removed 5 bases from V and 6 bases from J; junction bases left unmatched: 11. The V gene's germline CDR1 is SGHVS and CDR2 FNYEAQ. The CDR3 runs to 16 residues. CDR3 DNA sequence: TGTGCCAGCAGCCTAGGACAGGTGGGACTAGCGGGCGAGCAGTACTTC. Translating gives CASSLGQVGLAGEQYF.

The rearrangement joins TRBV28 to TRBJ1-3; D may be TRBD1 (5 bases). Trimming stripped 3 bases from V and 1 base from J, with 10 bases between. The germline V gene encodes CDR1 MDHEN and CDR2 SYDVKM. This CDR3 spans 15 amino acids. The CDR3 here is CASSLGGASGNTIYF. CDR3 bases: TGTGCCAGCAGTTTGGGAGGGGCGTCTGGAAACACCATATATTTT.

The chain uses TRBV6-1 and TRBJ2-4; TRBD1 might be the D (6 bases). The ends were cut back, 3 bases at V and 0 bases at J, with 9 bases in the middle. The V gene's germline CDR1 is MNHNS and CDR2 SASEGT. The CDR3 covers 15 residues. CDR3 DNA sequence: TGTGCCAGCAGTGAGTGGGACATAGCCAAAAACATTCAGTACTTC. Its protein product is CASSEWDIAKNIQYF.

CDR3 DNA sequence: TGTGCCAGCAGCTTAGGCGCTAGGAGCGGGAGGGCCCTCGATACGCAGTATTTT. As protein: CASSLGARSGRALDTQYF. The chain uses TRBV11-2 and TRBJ2-3; TRBD2 matches at 10 bases. The CDR3 is 18 amino acids. Germline assignment: CDR1 SGHAT and CDR2 FQNNGV. The V segment lost 1 base and the J segment 6 bases; nucleotides outside the gene matches: 13.

V usage is TRBV19 and J usage is TRBJ1-1; D possibly corresponds to TRBD1 (5 bases). In germline, CDR1 is LNHDA, CDR2 SQIVND (reference sequence). The CDR3 totals 15 residues. The V and J ends lost 4 bases and 3 bases respectively, with 15 bases between them. The CDR3 sequence: CASSTRGRGDTEAFF. The CDR3 nucleotides are TGTGCCAGTAGTACTCGGGGGAGAGGGGACACTGAAGCTTTCTTT.

The chain couples TRBV7-3 to TRBJ2-1; weak D call: TRBD2 (6 bases). Trimming removed 5 bases at V and 6 bases at J, with 17 bases between. The length of the CDR3 is 15 residues. The germline gives CDR1 SGHTA, CDR2 FQGTGA. The CDR3 is CASSLTSSAGNEQFF. The CDR3 DNA reads TGTGCCAGCAGCCTCACGTCTAGCGCGGGCAATGAGCAGTTCTTC.

V and J are TRBV13 and TRBJ2-3; a weak D match, TRBD1 (6 bases). V dropped 3 bases and J dropped 4 bases, with 11 bases sitting between them. This CDR3 has 14 residues. Germline-derived CDR1 and CDR2 are PRHDT and FYEKMQ (reference sequence). CDR3 nucleotides: TGTGCCAGCAGCTTCCGACAGGCGGCAGATACGCAGTATTTT. It yields the protein CASSFRQAADTQYF. The full variable domain, with the rest looked up from reference TRBV13 and TRBJ2-3, is AAGVIQSPRHLIKEKRETATLKCYPIPRHDTVYWYQQGPGQDPQFLISFYEKMQSDKGSIPDRFSAQQFSDYHSELNMSSLELGDSALYFCASSFRQAADTQYFGPGTRLTVL.

The gene calls are TRBV7-3 and TRBJ2-1, with 9 bases lining up with TRBD1. The CDR3 spans 15 residues. Germline values: CDR1 SGHTA, CDR2 FQGTGA. The V segment lost 4 bases and the J segment 6 bases; nucleotides outside the gene matches: 7. The CDR3 coding sequence is TGTGCCAGCAGCTGGGGACAGGGAACGGGCAATGAGCAGTTCTTC. Encoded protein: CASSWGQGTGNEQFF.

The chain is built from TRBV30 and TRBJ1-6, with no clear D. The V gene lost 0 bases and the J gene lost 5 bases, with 8 bases spanning the gap. Germline V gene sequence: CDR1 GTSNPN, CDR2 SVGIG (reference sequence). This CDR3 region has 14 residues. The CDR3 DNA is TGTGCCTGGAGTGTGTCACAAAATAATTCACCCCTCCACTTT. Encoded protein: CAWSVSQNNSPLHF.

This chain joins TRBV29-1 and TRBJ2-3; 11 bases are shared with TRBD2. The CDR3 has 14 residues. Germline values: CDR1 SQVTM, CDR2 ANQGSEA. Trimming cost V 6 bases and J 4 bases; bases outside gene matches: 6. The CDR3 DNA is TGCAGCGTGACACTAGCGGGAGCTGCAGATACGCAGTATTTT. It is translated as CSVTLAGAADTQYF.

The chain combines TRBV27 with TRBJ1-4; the match to TRBD1 covers 8 bases. This CDR3 contains 14 residues. V dropped 5 bases and J dropped 8; count of bases not matched to a gene: 7. Per germline, CDR1 MNHEY and CDR2 SMNVEV (reference sequence). CDR3 amino acids: CASSRQGRIEKLFF. The CDR3 DNA sequence: TGTGCCAGCAGTCGACAGGGGAGAATCGAAAAACTGTTTTTT.

This clone appeared once. The J gene is TRBJ2-1, the V gene TRBV6-5, with 7 bases fitting TRBD2. The V segment lost 7 bases and the J segment 7 bases; nucleotides outside the gene matches: 10. The CDR3 loop spans 14 amino acids. The germline gives CDR1 MNHEY, CDR2 SVGAGI. CDR3 nucleotides: TGTGCCAGCACGTGGGGCGGGAGATGGAATGAGCAGTTCTTC. It yields the protein CASTWGGRWNEQFF.

This chain connects TRBV2 to TRBJ2-7, with 11 bases matching TRBD1. Germline CDR1 is SNHLY and CDR2 is FYNNEI. The V gene end was trimmed by 3 bases and the J gene end by 6 bases; junction bases not matched to a gene: 1. There are 13 residues in the CDR3. The DNA for the CDR3 is TGTGCCAGCAGTGATGGGACAGGGGGCGAGCAGTACTTC. It yields the protein CASSDGTGGEQYF.

The chain is built from TRBV5-6 and TRBJ2-7, with D possibly TRBD1 on 5 matching bases. The CDR3 extends over 15 amino acids. Trimming took off 0 bases at V and 5 bases at J, with 15 bases between the two ends. From germline, CDR1 is SGHDT and CDR2 YYEEEE. CDR3 coding DNA: TGTGCCAGCAGCTTGGCAACAGGACCTGGGGACGAGCAGTACTTC. Translating gives CASSLATGPGDEQYF.

V is TRBV7-6 and J is TRBJ2-3; 7 bases are shared with TRBD1. This CDR3 has 17 amino acids. CDR1 is SGHVS and CDR2 is FNYEAQ in the germline V gene. The trim removed 2 bases at V and 0 bases at J, leaving 8 bases unmatched. The CDR3 DNA is TGTGCCAGCAGCTTAATACAGGGGACCTCTAGCACAGATACGCAGTATTTT. It specifies CASSLIQGTSSTDTQYF.

This chain connects TRBV4-1 to TRBJ1-6; possible D gene TRBD1, 5 bases. Germline V gene data show CDR1 as MGHRA and CDR2 as YSYEKL. The CDR3 has 15 residues. Trimming cost V 0 bases and J 8 bases, with 11 bases left between them. The CDR3 DNA follows: TGCGCCAGCAGCCAAGAACAGGAGAGCTATTCACCCCTCCACTTT. Protein product: CASSQEQESYSPLHF.

The V and J genes are TRBV24-1 and TRBJ1-5, with TRBD1 as a possible D gene (5 bases). The CDR3 is made up of 15 amino acids. Trimming pared 3 bases from V and 2 bases from J, leaving 10 bases between. Germline V CDR1 and CDR2: KGHDR, SFDVKD. The CDR3 DNA follows: TGTGCCACCAGTGATGGGGGGAAAGGCAATCAGCCCCAGCATTTT. This translates into CATSDGGKGNQPQHF.

The J gene is TRBJ2-7, the V gene TRBV7-3; TRBD1 matches at 7 bases. Germline V gene lookup returns CDR1 SGHTA and CDR2 FQGTGA. Trimming at V came to 8 bases and at J to 3 bases, leaving 1 base not matched to a gene. This CDR3 has 11 amino acids. The CDR3 region is CASGTDYEQYF. The CDR3 DNA sequence: TGTGCCAGCGGGACAGACTACGAGCAGTACTTC.

The chain links TRBV30 to TRBJ2-7; 8 positions match TRBD2. CDR3 length equals 14 residues. With V trimmed by 0 bases and J by 1 base, 2 bases remained unmatched. Germline CDR1 reads GTSNPN; CDR2 reads SVGIG (reference sequence). In DNA form, the CDR3 reads TGTGCCTGGAGTGTCGGCGGGGGGTCCTACGAGCAGTACTTC. As protein: CAWSVGGGSYEQYF.

The chain recombines TRBV4-2 with TRBJ2-1, with TRBD2 identical over 8 bases. There are 15 residues in the CDR3. Trimming cost V 4 bases and J 4 bases; bases outside gene matches: 6. Per germline, CDR1 LGHNA and CDR2 YNFKEQ. CDR3 sequence: CASSLSGRGYNEQFF. The CDR3 DNA is TGTGCCAGCAGCCTAAGCGGGAGAGGTTACAATGAGCAGTTCTTC.

This chain uses TRBV5-4 with TRBJ2-7, with 10 bases aligning to TRBD2. Germline CDR1 and CDR2: SGHNT and YYREEE (reference sequence). The CDR3 length is 16 residues. J lost 0 bases, V lost 4 bases, and 7 bases had no gene match. CDR3 DNA sequence: TGTGCCAGCAGCCCAGGAGGGACTAGCGTCTCCTACGAGCAGTACTTC. Its translation is CASSPGGTSVSYEQYF.

The chain links TRBV28 to TRBJ1-4; 7 bases agree with TRBD1. Germline V lookup: CDR1 MDHEN, CDR2 SYDVKM. This CDR3 spans 14 amino acids. J gave up 3 bases and V 8 bases, and 6 bases lay outside the gene matches. The CDR3 DNA follows: TGTGCCAGCGGATCAGGGGGTCCTAATGAAAAACTGTTTTTT. Translated, it gives CASGSGGPNEKLFF.

This clone was observed many times. V is TRBV7-2 and J is TRBJ2-1; possibly TRBD1 for D (5 bases). Per the germline V gene, CDR1 is SGHTA and CDR2 is FQGNSA. This CDR3 contains 15 residues. V was clipped by 1 base and J by 7 bases, with 14 bases between them. CDR3 sequence: CASSLGQGSGNEQFF. CDR3 DNA: TGTGCCAGCAGCTTAGGGCAGGGCTCCGGGAATGAGCAGTTCTTC.

This clone was seen more than once but under ten times. The rearrangement links TRBV27 to TRBJ2-7, with 15 positions matching TRBD2. V dropped 6 bases and J dropped 5; count of bases not matched to a gene: 8. The V gene's germline CDR1 is MNHEY and CDR2 SMNVEV (reference sequence). This CDR3 contains 16 residues. The CDR3 DNA follows: TGTGCCAGCAGCCCAGGACTAGCGGGAGGGCCCCACGAGCAGTACTTC. This sequence encodes CASSPGLAGGPHEQYF.